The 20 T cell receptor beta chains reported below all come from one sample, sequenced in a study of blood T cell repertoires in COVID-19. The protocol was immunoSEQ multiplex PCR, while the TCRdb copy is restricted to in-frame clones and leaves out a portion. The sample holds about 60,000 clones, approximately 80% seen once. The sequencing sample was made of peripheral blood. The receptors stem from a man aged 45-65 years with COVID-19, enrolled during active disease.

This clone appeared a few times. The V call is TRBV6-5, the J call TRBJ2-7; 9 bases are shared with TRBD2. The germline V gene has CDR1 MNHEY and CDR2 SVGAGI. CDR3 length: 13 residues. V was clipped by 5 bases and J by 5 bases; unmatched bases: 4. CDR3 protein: CASSSGRRDEQYF. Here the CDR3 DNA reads TGTGCCAGCAGTAGCGGGAGGAGGGACGAGCAGTACTTC.

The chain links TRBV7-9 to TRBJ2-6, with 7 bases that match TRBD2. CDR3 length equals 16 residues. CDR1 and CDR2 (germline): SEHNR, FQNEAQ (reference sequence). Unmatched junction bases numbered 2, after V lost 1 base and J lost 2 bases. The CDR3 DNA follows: TGTGCCAGCAGCTTAGGGGAGGGTACTGGGGCCAACGTCCTGACTTTC. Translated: CASSLGEGTGANVLTF.

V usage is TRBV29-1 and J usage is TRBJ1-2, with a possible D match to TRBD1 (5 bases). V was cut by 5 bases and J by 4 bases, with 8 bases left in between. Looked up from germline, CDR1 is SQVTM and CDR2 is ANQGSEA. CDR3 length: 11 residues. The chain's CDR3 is CSVQGFYGYTF. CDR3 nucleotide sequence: TGCAGCGTTCAGGGCTTCTATGGCTACACCTTC.

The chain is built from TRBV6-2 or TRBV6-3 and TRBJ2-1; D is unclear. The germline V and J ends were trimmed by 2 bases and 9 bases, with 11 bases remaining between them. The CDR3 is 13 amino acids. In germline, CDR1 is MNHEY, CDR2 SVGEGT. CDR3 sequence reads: CASSYPMGSEQFF. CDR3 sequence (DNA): TGTGCCAGCAGTTACCCAATGGGCAGTGAGCAGTTCTTC.

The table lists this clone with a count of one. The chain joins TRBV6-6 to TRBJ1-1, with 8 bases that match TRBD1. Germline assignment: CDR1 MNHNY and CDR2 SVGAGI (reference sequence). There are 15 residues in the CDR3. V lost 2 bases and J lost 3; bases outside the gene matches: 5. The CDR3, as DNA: TGTGCCAGCAGTTACCCGACAGGGGAGGACACTGAAGCTTTCTTT. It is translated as CASSYPTGEDTEAFF.

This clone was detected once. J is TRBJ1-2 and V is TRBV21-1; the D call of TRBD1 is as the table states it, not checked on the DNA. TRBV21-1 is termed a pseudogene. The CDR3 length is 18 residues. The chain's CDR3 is CASSAPLGPSPHPYGYTF. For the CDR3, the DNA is TGTGCCAGCAGCGCGCCCTTGGGGCCCTCTCCTCACCCCTATGGCTACACCTTC.

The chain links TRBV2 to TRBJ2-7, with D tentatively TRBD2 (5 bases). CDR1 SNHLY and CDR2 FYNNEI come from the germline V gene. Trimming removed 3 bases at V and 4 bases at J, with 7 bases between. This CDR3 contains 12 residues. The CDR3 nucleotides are TGTGCCAGCAGTGAGGAGGTTTACGAGCAGTACTTC. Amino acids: CASSEEVYEQYF.

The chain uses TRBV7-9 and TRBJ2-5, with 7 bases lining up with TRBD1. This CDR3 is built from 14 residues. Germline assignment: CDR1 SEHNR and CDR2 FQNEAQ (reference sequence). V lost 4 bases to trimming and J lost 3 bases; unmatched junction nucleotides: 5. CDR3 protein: CASSSPGQKETQYF. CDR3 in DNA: TGTGCCAGCAGCTCCCCGGGACAGAAAGAGACCCAGTACTTC.

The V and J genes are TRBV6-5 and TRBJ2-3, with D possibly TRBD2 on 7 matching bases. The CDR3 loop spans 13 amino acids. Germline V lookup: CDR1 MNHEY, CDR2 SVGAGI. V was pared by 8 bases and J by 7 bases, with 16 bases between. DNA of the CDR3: TGTGCCAGCGGAGGGGGAGCGGGAAATACGCAGTATTTT. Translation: CASGGGAGNTQYF.

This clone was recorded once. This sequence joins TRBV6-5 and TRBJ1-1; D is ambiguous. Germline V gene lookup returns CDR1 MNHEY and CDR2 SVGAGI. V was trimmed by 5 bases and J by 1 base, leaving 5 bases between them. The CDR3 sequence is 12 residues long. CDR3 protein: CASSRQNTEAFF. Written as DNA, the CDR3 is TGTGCCAGCAGTCGACAGAACACTGAAGCTTTCTTT.

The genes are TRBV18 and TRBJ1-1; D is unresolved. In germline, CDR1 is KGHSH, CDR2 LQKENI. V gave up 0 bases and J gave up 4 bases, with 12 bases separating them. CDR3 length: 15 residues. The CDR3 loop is CASSPPEPAGTEAFF. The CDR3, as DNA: TGTGCCAGCTCACCACCAGAACCGGCGGGCACTGAAGCTTTCTTT. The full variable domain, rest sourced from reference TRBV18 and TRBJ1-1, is NAGVMQNPRHLVRRRGQEARLRCSPMKGHSHVYWYRQLPEEGLKFMVYLQKENIIDESGMPKERFSAEFPKEGPSILRIQQVVRGDSAAYFCASSPPEPAGTEAFFGQGTRLTVV.

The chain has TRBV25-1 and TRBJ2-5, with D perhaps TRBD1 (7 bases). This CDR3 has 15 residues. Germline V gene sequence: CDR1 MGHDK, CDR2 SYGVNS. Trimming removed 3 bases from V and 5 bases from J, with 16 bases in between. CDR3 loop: CASSDARRGLETQYF. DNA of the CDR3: TGTGCCAGCAGTGACGCCAGGAGGGGGCTGGAGACCCAGTACTTC.

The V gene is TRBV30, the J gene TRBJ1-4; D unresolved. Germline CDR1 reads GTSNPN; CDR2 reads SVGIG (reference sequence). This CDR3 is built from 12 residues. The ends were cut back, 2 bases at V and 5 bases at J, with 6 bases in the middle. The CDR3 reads CAWSPVNEKLFF. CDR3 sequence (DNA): TGTGCCTGGAGTCCGGTCAATGAAAAACTGTTTTTT.

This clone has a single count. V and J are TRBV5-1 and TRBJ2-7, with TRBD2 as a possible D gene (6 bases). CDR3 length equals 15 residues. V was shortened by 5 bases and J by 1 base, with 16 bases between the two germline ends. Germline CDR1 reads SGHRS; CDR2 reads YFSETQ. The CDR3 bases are TGCGCCAGCAGAGCTACTAGCAGGCGGTCCTACGAGCAGTACTTC. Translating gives CASRATSRRSYEQYF.

CDR3 sequence (DNA): TGTGCCAGCAGCCAAGATCAGGTCCGGACTGAAGCTTTCTTT. It is translated as CASSQDQVRTEAFF. V is TRBV14 and J is TRBJ1-1; no firm D call. The CDR3 is 14 amino acids. CDR1 is SGHDN, CDR2 FVKESK, per germline. Trimming stripped 0 bases from V and 5 bases from J, with 10 bases between.

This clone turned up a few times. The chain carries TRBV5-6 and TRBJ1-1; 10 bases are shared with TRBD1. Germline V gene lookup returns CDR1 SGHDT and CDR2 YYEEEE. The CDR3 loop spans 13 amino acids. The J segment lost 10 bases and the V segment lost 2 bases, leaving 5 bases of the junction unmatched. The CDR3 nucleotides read TGTGCCAGCAGCTTTGGACAGGGGGATGCAGCTTTCTTT. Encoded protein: CASSFGQGDAAFF.

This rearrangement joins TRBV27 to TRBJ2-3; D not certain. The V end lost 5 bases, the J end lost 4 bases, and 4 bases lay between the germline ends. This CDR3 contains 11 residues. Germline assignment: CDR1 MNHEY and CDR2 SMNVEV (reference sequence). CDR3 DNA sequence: TGTGCCAGCAGTCAGGCAGATACGCAGTATTTT. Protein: CASSQADTQYF.

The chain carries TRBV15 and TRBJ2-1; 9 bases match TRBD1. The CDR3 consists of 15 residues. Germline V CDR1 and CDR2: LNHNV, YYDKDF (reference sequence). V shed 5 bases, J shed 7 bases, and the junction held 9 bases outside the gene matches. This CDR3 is CATSPGQGRGNEQFF. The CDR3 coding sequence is TGTGCCACCAGCCCCGGACAGGGGAGGGGGAATGAGCAGTTCTTC.

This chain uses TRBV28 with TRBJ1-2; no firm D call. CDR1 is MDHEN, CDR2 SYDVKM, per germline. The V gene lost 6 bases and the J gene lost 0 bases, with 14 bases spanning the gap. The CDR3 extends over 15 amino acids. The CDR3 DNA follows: TGTGCCAGCAGGTCACCGGGAATTCCTAACTATGGCTACACCTTC. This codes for CASRSPGIPNYGYTF.

The CDR3 loop reads CASSQGQGLGTEAFF. DNA for the CDR3: TGCGCCAGCAGCCAAGGCCAGGGGCTGGGCACTGAAGCTTTCTTT. The chain carries TRBV4-3 and TRBJ1-1, with a tentative D call TRBD1 (6 bases). This CDR3 region has 15 residues. The V gene's germline CDR1 is LGHNA and CDR2 YSLEER. Trimming took 1 base from V and 4 from J, leaving 13 bases between them.